This TCR beta chain was observed in a study of OX40 agonist ivuxolimab in advanced cancers. Whole-study context: A history of anti-PD-1, anti-PD-L1 or anti-CTLA-4 therapy was acceptable, and about 37% had some.

This clone was picked up one time. Its specificity is unknown. Whole-study findings and limits: Fewer expanded clones were found on average in CD4+ than in CD8+ T cells.

The CDR3 spans 16 residues. Data came from immunoSEQ multiplex PCR; TCRdb stores just in-frame clones and leaves some out. The sample lists some 110,000 clones, approximately 92% occurring once. This sequence originates from an adult with an advanced solid tumor such as melanoma, head and neck, liver or kidney cancer. The chain employs TRBV21-1 and TRBJ1-6; TRBD1, the D gene given by the table, was not confirmed from the DNA. TRBV21-1 is a documented pseudogene. Specimen: CD4+ or CD8+ T cells sorted from blood, collected in a trial of the OX40 agonist ivuxolimab. In DNA form, the CDR3 reads TGTGCCAGCAGCAAAAAGACGCCAGGGAATAATTCACCCCTCCACTTT. It specifies CASSKKTPGNNSPLHF.